The 31 T cell receptor beta chains given below trace back to one sample, sequenced in a study of glioma-infiltrating T cells after dendritic cell vaccination. Sample time point: after dendritic cell vaccination, including at tumor progression/relapse. Produced via immunoSEQ multiplex PCR; TCRdb's table is partial and in-frame only. Of approximately 85,000 clones detected, around 85% appear once; the ten largest clones hold over 6.5%. Specimen: blood, collected after dendritic cell vaccination. These receptors were obtained from a human donor with glioblastoma.

The chain recombines TRBV5-1 with TRBJ2-2; 8 bases line up with TRBD1. The germline gives CDR1 SGHRS, CDR2 YFSETQ. The CDR3 covers 16 residues. With 3 bases clipped from V and 7 bases from J, the junction kept 11 bases outside the gene matches. The CDR3 DNA follows: TGCGCCAGCAGCTCCGGACAGGGCCGAGGTATCGGGGAGCTGTTTTTT. The encoded protein is CASSSGQGRGIGELFF.

The CDR3 nucleotides are TGTGCCAGCAGTCAAGGACTAGCGGGGTACAATGAGCAGTTCTTC. The encoded protein is CASSQGLAGYNEQFF. This chain connects TRBV27 to TRBJ2-1; TRBD2 agrees at 12 bases. The germline V gene encodes CDR1 MNHEY and CDR2 SMNVEV (reference sequence). The ends lost 5 bases at V and 4 bases at J; junction bases unmatched: 3. This CDR3 region has 15 residues.

The V gene is TRBV7-9, the J gene TRBJ2-7; the match to TRBD1 covers 9 bases. Per the germline V gene, CDR1 is SEHNR and CDR2 is FQNEAQ (reference sequence). V was pared by 3 bases and J by 5 bases, with 8 bases of the junction left unmatched. The CDR3 has 15 residues. The CDR3 nucleotides are TGTGCCAGCAGCTTGGGGGACAGGGTTTACGACGAGCAGTACTTC. Protein sequence: CASSLGDRVYDEQYF.

The chain carries TRBV9 and TRBJ2-1, with TRBD2 identical over 11 bases. Per the germline V gene, CDR1 is SGDLS and CDR2 is YYNGEE. This CDR3 has 17 residues. V was clipped by 0 bases and J by 0 bases; unmatched bases: 2. CDR3 sequence reads: CASSVVSGGASYNEQFF. Written as DNA, the CDR3 is TGTGCCAGCAGCGTAGTTAGCGGGGGGGCCTCCTACAATGAGCAGTTCTTC.

This chain connects TRBV28 to TRBJ1-5; D remains ambiguous. CDR3 length equals 15 residues. Trimming shortened V by 2 bases and J by 3 bases, and 11 bases separated the two germline ends. Germline V gene data show CDR1 as MDHEN and CDR2 as SYDVKM. CDR3 nucleotide sequence: TGTGCCAGCAGTTTAGGAGGAGCTTTCAATCAGCCCCAGCATTTT. This sequence encodes CASSLGGAFNQPQHF. Variable domain in full (rest from reference TRBV28 and TRBJ1-5): DVKVTQSSRYLVKRTGEKVFLECVQDMDHENMFWYRQDPGLGLRLIYFSYDVKMKEKGDIPEGYSVSREKKERFSLILESASTNQTSMYLCASSLGGAFNQPQHFGDGTRLSIL.

This rearrangement joins TRBV25-1 to TRBJ1-4, with 8 bases lining up with TRBD1. The CDR3 is 16 amino acids. Germline CDR1 MGHDK, CDR2 SYGVNS. J lost 8 bases, V lost 4 bases, and 12 bases had no gene match. CDR3 bases: TGTGCCAGCAGTGGGGACAGGCGGGAGTCTGGGGAAAAACTGTTTTTT. Protein product: CASSGDRRESGEKLFF.

The chain links TRBV7-3 to TRBJ1-1; 7 nucleotides line up with TRBD1. After removal of 6 bases from V and 4 bases from J, the junction contained 8 bases not matched to a gene. CDR1 is SGHTA, CDR2 FQGTGA, per germline. The CDR3 contains 14 residues. The CDR3 is CASSLTGVGTEAFF. DNA of the CDR3: TGTGCCAGCAGTCTCACAGGGGTAGGCACTGAAGCTTTCTTT. The entire variable domain, with the rest obtained from reference TRBV7-3 and TRBJ1-1, is as follows: GAGVSQTPSNKVTEKGKYVELRCDPISGHTALYWYRQSLGQGPEFLIYFQGTGAADDSGLPNDRFFAVRPEGSVSTLKIQRTERGDSAVYLCASSLTGVGTEAFFGQGTRLTVV.

This clone showed up just once. This chain uses TRBV19 with TRBJ2-2; TRBD2 aligns across 10 bases. Germline lookup yields CDR1 LNHDA and CDR2 SQIVND (reference sequence). The CDR3 extends over 21 amino acids. The V segment lost 2 bases and the J segment 0 bases; nucleotides outside the gene matches: 15. In nucleotides, the CDR3 is TGTGCCAGTAGTATAACCCTCCGACGAGTAGCGGGGGGCGCGAACACCGGGGAGCTGTTTTTT. Its translation is CASSITLRRVAGGANTGELFF.

In DNA form, the CDR3 reads TGTGCCAGCAGCTTGTACAGACCGAGCTCTGGAAACACCATATATTTT. Translation: CASSLYRPSSGNTIYF. The chain employs TRBV5-4 and TRBJ1-3; D is unresolved. This CDR3 is built from 16 residues. Trimming removed 1 base from V and 0 bases from J, with 11 bases in between. Germline CDR1 and CDR2: SGHNT and YYREEE (reference sequence).

The chain carries TRBV7-2 and TRBJ2-7; 8 bases agree with TRBD1. The length of the CDR3 is 17 residues. The V gene end was trimmed by 5 bases and the J gene end by 0 bases; junction bases not matched to a gene: 12. CDR1 is SGHTA and CDR2 is FQGNSA in the germline V gene. The CDR3 DNA reads as TGTGCCAGCAGCCCAGTCCCCAGGGGGCCACGCTCCTACGAGCAGTACTTC. Amino acids: CASSPVPRGPRSYEQYF.

This clone was seen only a few times. This chain connects TRBV7-3 to TRBJ2-1, with a tentative D call TRBD2 (6 bases). V lost 0 bases and J 5 bases, leaving 11 bases between the germline ends. The germline V gene encodes CDR1 SGHTA and CDR2 FQGTGA. The CDR3 runs to 15 residues. CDR3 loop: CASSLTVGGHNEQFF. DNA of the CDR3: TGTGCCAGCAGCTTAACTGTGGGAGGACACAATGAGCAGTTCTTC.

This chain's CDR3 is CASSLRQVYGYTF. The CDR3 nucleotides read TGTGCCAGCAGCTTGAGACAGGTCTATGGCTACACCTTC. The chain combines TRBV5-4 with TRBJ1-2; D is perhaps TRBD1 (6 bases). V dropped 1 base and J dropped 4 bases, with 8 bases sitting between them. Germline-derived CDR1 and CDR2 are SGHNT and YYREEE (reference sequence). CDR3 length: 13 amino acids.

The rearrangement joins TRBV9 to TRBJ2-7; the D is unclear. V was pared by 4 bases and J by 0 bases, with 14 bases between. This CDR3 comprises 15 residues. Germline loops: CDR1 SGDLS, CDR2 YYNGEE. The CDR3: CASSPVVDTSYEQYF. CDR3 coding DNA: TGTGCCAGCAGCCCCGTCGTCGACACCTCCTACGAGCAGTACTTC.

The gene calls are TRBV5-1 and TRBJ2-3, with 15 nucleotides matching TRBD2. Germline CDR1 SGHRS, CDR2 YFSETQ. V trimming: 3 bases; J trimming: 4 bases; junction bases outside the gene matches: 9. The CDR3 has 18 amino acids. CDR3: CASSYRTSGGASADTQYF. CDR3 bases: TGCGCCAGCAGCTACCGGACTAGCGGGGGGGCCAGTGCAGATACGCAGTATTTT.

The rearrangement links TRBV29-1 to TRBJ2-7; TRBD1 matches at 10 bases. CDR3 size: 13 residues. Per germline, CDR1 SQVTM and CDR2 ANQGSEA. V lost 7 bases and J lost 3; bases outside the gene matches: 6. The CDR3 DNA sequence: TGCAGCGGTGGGACAGGGGCTCTCTACGAGCAGTACTTC. Protein: CSGGTGALYEQYF.

This chain links TRBV9 with TRBJ2-1, with 9 nucleotides matching TRBD2. The CDR3 consists of 18 residues. The germline V gene has CDR1 SGDLS and CDR2 YYNGEE. The ends lost 0 bases at V and 1 base at J; junction bases unmatched: 8. CDR3 in DNA: TGTGCCAGCAGCGTAGGAGCGGGGGGTGGTTCGTCCTACAATGAGCAGTTCTTC. This sequence encodes CASSVGAGGGSSYNEQFF.

The rearrangement links TRBV6-1 to TRBJ1-5, with D perhaps TRBD1 (5 bases). V shed 3 bases and J shed 0 bases, with 12 bases lying between them. This CDR3 has 16 amino acids. Germline CDR1 and CDR2: MNHNS and SASEGT. The CDR3 region has the DNA TGTGCCAGCAGTGACAACCACAGGTATAGCAATCAGCCCCAGCATTTT. Amino acid sequence: CASSDNHRYSNQPQHF.

In this sample, this clone turned up once. This chain uses TRBV7-6 with TRBJ2-1; 10 nucleotides agree with TRBD2. The CDR3 has 14 amino acids. CDR1 is SGHVS and CDR2 is FNYEAQ in the germline V gene. V lost 2 bases to trimming and J lost 9 bases; unmatched junction nucleotides: 4. In nucleotides, the CDR3 is TGTGCCAGCAGCTTAAGCGGGGGGGTCGGTGAGCAGTTCTTC. It yields the protein CASSLSGGVGEQFF. Drawing the rest from reference TRBV7-6 and TRBJ2-1, the complete variable domain is GAGVSQSPRYKVTKRGQDVALRCDPISGHVSLYWYRQALGQGPEFLTYFNYEAQQDKSGLPNDRFSAERPEGSISTLTIQRTEQRDSAMYRCASSLSGGVGEQFFGPGTRLTVL.

This clone was detected once. This chain uses TRBV5-5 with TRBJ2-3, with 10 bases fitting TRBD2. This CDR3 contains 15 residues. V was clipped by 0 bases and J by 5 bases; unmatched bases: 3. CDR1 is SGHKS, CDR2 YYEKEE, per germline (reference sequence). CDR3 in amino acids: CASSLDGTSEDTQYF. In DNA form, the CDR3 reads TGTGCCAGCAGCTTGGATGGGACTAGCGAAGATACGCAGTATTTT.

The chain uses TRBV5-8 and TRBJ1-2; TRBD1 agrees at 8 bases. Germline V gene data show CDR1 as SGHTS and CDR2 as YDEGEE. The CDR3 extends over 14 amino acids. With V trimmed by 3 bases and J by 6 bases, 7 bases remained unmatched. CDR3 bases: TGTGCCAGCAGCTCCGGACAGGGAAACGATGGCTACACCTTC. As protein: CASSSGQGNDGYTF.

The CDR3 protein is CASSPGTHSYNEQFF. The CDR3 DNA follows: TGTGCCAGCAGCCCCGGGACTCACTCCTACAATGAGCAGTTCTTC. The chain joins TRBV7-2 to TRBJ2-1, with TRBD2 as a possible D gene (6 bases). Germline V gives CDR1 SGHTA, CDR2 FQGNSA. This CDR3 has 15 residues. V gave up 5 bases and J gave up 0 bases, with 11 bases separating them.

This clone was observed a single time. The chain combines TRBV5-1 with TRBJ1-1; 12 bases map to TRBD1. The trim removed 3 bases at V and 0 bases at J, leaving 9 bases unmatched. This CDR3 region has 18 residues. Germline lookup yields CDR1 SGHRS and CDR2 YFSETQ. CDR3 amino acids: CASSSPGQGAYLNTEAFF. Here the CDR3 DNA reads TGCGCCAGCAGCTCACCGGGACAGGGGGCGTATTTGAACACTGAAGCTTTCTTT.

This chain links TRBV7-9 with TRBJ2-5; weak D call: TRBD2 (7 bases). Trimming took 3 bases from V and 3 from J, leaving 14 bases between them. The CDR3 consists of 15 residues. Germline lookup yields CDR1 SEHNR and CDR2 FQNEAQ (reference sequence). Here the CDR3 reads CASSFIRGGKETQYF. CDR3 DNA: TGTGCCAGCAGCTTTATTAGGGGGGGAAAAGAGACCCAGTACTTC.

The chain joins TRBV6-5 to TRBJ2-2; 7 nucleotides match TRBD1. V shed 6 bases and J 7 bases; nucleotides not matched to a gene: 8. The germline gives CDR1 MNHEY, CDR2 SVGAGI. There are 14 residues in the CDR3. The CDR3 DNA reads as TGTGCCAGCAGATACAGGGGAACGGACGGGGAGCTGTTTTTT. Translating gives CASRYRGTDGELFF.

The gene calls are TRBV11-2 and TRBJ2-1; 7 nucleotides align to TRBD2. The CDR3 runs to 15 residues. From germline, CDR1 is SGHAT and CDR2 FQNNGV. Trimming removed 5 bases from V and 4 bases from J; junction bases left unmatched: 8. In nucleotides, the CDR3 is TGTGCCAGCAGCCCGCCCGGGGGGTCTTACAATGAGCAGTTCTTC. Its protein product is CASSPPGGSYNEQFF.

The chain links TRBV7-6 to TRBJ1-4; TRBD1 agrees at 7 bases. The CDR3 spans 15 residues. From germline, CDR1 is SGHVS and CDR2 FNYEAQ. The trim removed 4 bases at V and 3 bases at J, leaving 5 bases unmatched. The CDR3 loop reads CASSSQGGSNEKLFF. The CDR3 DNA is TGTGCCAGCAGCTCCCAGGGGGGCTCTAATGAAAAACTGTTTTTT.

The V and J genes are TRBV6-6 and TRBJ2-2; TRBD2 aligns across 7 bases. Germline assignment: CDR1 MNHNY and CDR2 SVGAGI (reference sequence). The V and J ends lost 2 bases and 6 bases, in that order; junction bases with no gene match: 6. The CDR3 sequence is 15 residues long. CDR3 protein: CASSYESGRAGELFF. The CDR3 nucleotides are TGTGCCAGCAGTTACGAGTCGGGGAGGGCCGGGGAGCTGTTTTTT.

The chain is built from TRBV5-1 and TRBJ2-5; 9 bases are a match to TRBD1. V gave up 0 bases and J gave up 2 bases; unmatched junction bases: 2. The CDR3 loop spans 15 amino acids. Germline V gives CDR1 SGHRS, CDR2 YFSETQ. In nucleotides, the CDR3 is TGCGCCAGCAGCTTGGGCGGGACAGGGCAAGAGACCCAGTACTTC. Protein sequence: CASSLGGTGQETQYF.

The gene calls are TRBV6-5 and TRBJ2-7, with TRBD2 matching over 8 bases. V was pared by 4 bases and J by 5 bases, with 10 bases of the junction left unmatched. This CDR3 is 15 amino acids long. Germline values: CDR1 MNHEY, CDR2 SVGAGI. The CDR3 DNA reads TGTGCCAGCAGTTCTACAGCGGGAGATCAGGACGAGCAGTACTTC. Encoded protein: CASSSTAGDQDEQYF.

V is TRBV7-2 and J is TRBJ2-3, with D hard to call. Deletions cut 6 bases from V and 3 bases from J, with 4 bases between. Germline values: CDR1 SGHTA, CDR2 FQGNSA. CDR3 size: 11 residues. CDR3 loop: CASSHTDTQYF. Written as DNA, the CDR3 is TGTGCCAGCAGTCATACAGATACGCAGTATTTT.

V and J are TRBV6-5 and TRBJ2-7; 12 bases are a match to TRBD2. The germline CDR1 and CDR2 sequences are MNHEY and SVGAGI. J gave up 4 bases and V 5 bases, and 6 bases lay outside the gene matches. The CDR3 runs to 15 residues. CDR3 protein: CASSKTSGGLYEQYF. CDR3 DNA sequence: TGTGCCAGCAGTAAGACTAGCGGGGGCCTTTACGAGCAGTACTTC.